Below are 25 T cell receptor beta chains sequenced from a single sample in a study of ipilimumab plus nivolumab after autologous stem cell transplantation. Using immunoSEQ multiplex PCR, the repertoire was profiled, and TCRdb retains in-frame clones only, with some absent. Here the sample spans about 15,000 clones, approximately 71% being singletons. This material consisted of PBMCs, taken in a trial of ipilimumab plus nivolumab as post-transplant consolidation. The receptors were sampled from a male donor with diffuse large B-cell lymphoma.

This clone has at least ten counts. The chain employs TRBV5-8 and TRBJ2-3; D is uncertain. V was trimmed by 0 bases and J by 6 bases, leaving 8 bases between them. Per germline, CDR1 SGHTS and CDR2 YDEGEE. The CDR3 contains 13 residues. CDR3 loop: CASSLGSADTQYF. CDR3 nucleotide sequence: TGTGCCAGCAGCTTGGGGTCGGCCGATACGCAGTATTTT.

The chain carries TRBV28 and TRBJ1-1; D ambiguous. This CDR3 is 13 amino acids long. Germline V gives CDR1 MDHEN, CDR2 SYDVKM. The V end was cut by 5 bases, the J end by 0 bases, with 7 bases between. Written as DNA, the CDR3 is TGTGCCAGCAGTACACTCGTGAACACTGAAGCTTTCTTT. Translating gives CASSTLVNTEAFF.

The rearrangement uses TRBV7-3 and TRBJ2-3; no definite D call. Trimming stripped 5 bases from V and 1 base from J, with 7 bases between. The CDR3 has 13 amino acids. Germline CDR1 SGHTA, CDR2 FQGTGA. The CDR3 DNA reads TGTGCCAGCAGCCGAACTGGCACAGATACGCAGTATTTT. Its translation: CASSRTGTDTQYF.

The J gene is TRBJ2-3, the V gene TRBV11-3; D is possibly TRBD1 or TRBD2 (5 bases each). This CDR3 is built from 15 residues. V was trimmed by 2 bases and J by 6 bases, leaving 15 bases between them. CDR1 and CDR2 (germline): SGHNT, YENEEA. DNA for the CDR3: TGTGCCAGCAGCTTATGGGGCGGGTCGGGCGATACGCAGTATTTT. It is translated as CASSLWGGSGDTQYF.

The J gene is TRBJ2-5, the V gene TRBV9; D is perhaps TRBD2 (7 bases). The V gene's germline CDR1 is SGDLS and CDR2 YYNGEE. Trimming took off 0 bases at V and 3 bases at J, with 12 bases between the two ends. The CDR3 covers 15 residues. CDR3 sequence: CASSVEGGAKETQYF. The CDR3 DNA reads as TGTGCCAGCAGCGTAGAGGGGGGGGCCAAAGAGACCCAGTACTTC.

This clone was seen a handful of times. J is TRBJ2-2 and V is TRBV19, with 9 bases matching TRBD2. This CDR3 comprises 16 residues. Germline V CDR1 and CDR2: LNHDA, SQIVND (reference sequence). V lost 9 bases to trimming and J lost 4 bases; unmatched junction nucleotides: 12. Here the CDR3 DNA reads TGTGCCAGCAAAGGCGGGAGGGCAGTAAGCACCGGGGAGCTGTTTTTT. Translated: CASKGGRAVSTGELFF.

The chain uses TRBV5-8 and TRBJ2-3; the D gene could be TRBD1 or TRBD2 (6 bases each). Looked up from germline, CDR1 is SGHTS and CDR2 is YDEGEE. V lost 4 bases and J 4 bases, leaving 16 bases between the germline ends. This CDR3 spans 15 amino acids. The CDR3 loop is CASSPEGGRADTQYF. In DNA form, the CDR3 reads TGTGCCAGCAGCCCGGAGGGGGGTCGGGCAGATACGCAGTATTTT.

The chain carries TRBV2 and TRBJ1-2; D gene unclear. Germline CDR1 SNHLY, CDR2 FYNNEI. V shed 6 bases and J shed 8 bases, with 10 bases lying between them. CDR3 length: 11 amino acids. The DNA for the CDR3 is TGTGCCAGCAGGGACCTCCAGGGCTACACCTTC. It yields the protein CASRDLQGYTF.

In regard to this clone: This same CDR3 is encoded by further DNA sequences in the sample. This chain connects TRBV27 to TRBJ2-5; D tentatively reads TRBD1 or TRBD2 (6 bases each). CDR3 size: 15 residues. Germline CDR1 and CDR2: MNHEY and SMNVEV (reference sequence). The V end lost 2 bases, the J end lost 5 bases, and 15 bases lay between the germline ends. The CDR3 DNA follows: TGTGCCAGCAGTTTAGCTGGGGGGCTGTTGGAGACCCAGTACTTC. Its protein is CASSLAGGLLETQYF.

The chain employs TRBV6-6 and TRBJ2-5, with unresolved D. Germline values: CDR1 MNHNY, CDR2 SVGAGI (reference sequence). The V end lost 4 bases, the J end lost 1 base, and 10 bases lay between the germline ends. The CDR3 consists of 14 residues. CDR3 loop: CASSSSWGQETQYF. DNA for the CDR3: TGTGCCAGCAGTTCGTCGTGGGGCCAAGAGACCCAGTACTTC.

The rearrangement links TRBV7-2 to TRBJ2-1, with D tentatively TRBD2 (6 bases). Germline assignment: CDR1 SGHTA and CDR2 FQGNSA. This CDR3 is 12 amino acids long. V lost 4 bases to trimming and J lost 9 bases, with 10 bases between them. The DNA of the CDR3 is TGTGCCAGCAGCTCTGCGGGACGTGAGCAGTTCTTC. Amino acids: CASSSAGREQFF.

The rearrangement links TRBV7-9 to TRBJ2-1, with 8 nucleotides matching TRBD1. V lost 1 base and J lost 14; bases outside the gene matches: 4. Germline lookup yields CDR1 SEHNR and CDR2 FQNEAQ (reference sequence). This CDR3 region has 12 residues. The CDR3 DNA is TGTGCCAGCAGCTTAGGGGGACAGGCGGAGTTCTTC. It translates to CASSLGGQAEFF.

The V call is TRBV7-6, the J call TRBJ2-5; 15 bases fit TRBD2. The CDR3 covers 17 residues. Germline V gene lookup returns CDR1 SGHVS and CDR2 FNYEAQ. After removal of 3 bases from V and 2 bases from J, the junction contained 4 bases not matched to a gene. CDR3 residues: CASSFGLAGGTQETQYF. For the CDR3, the DNA is TGTGCCAGCAGCTTCGGACTAGCGGGGGGGACACAAGAGACCCAGTACTTC. Full variable domain (rest looked up from reference TRBV7-6 and TRBJ2-5): GAGVSQSPRYKVTKRGQDVALRCDPISGHVSLYWYRQALGQGPEFLTYFNYEAQQDKSGLPNDRFSAERPEGSISTLTIQRTEQRDSAMYRCASSFGLAGGTQETQYFGPGTRLLVL.

This clone has just a few counts. The J gene is TRBJ2-1, the V gene TRBV10-2; tentative D call: TRBD2 (6 bases). The CDR3 is 15 residues long. The germline CDR1 and CDR2 sequences are WSHSY and SAAADI. V was clipped by 2 bases and J by 1 base, with 9 bases between them. The CDR3 DNA reads TGCGCCAGCAGTGAGGGACTACATTCCTACAATGAGCAGTTCTTC. Amino acids: CASSEGLHSYNEQFF.

The chain employs TRBV5-1 and TRBJ1-1, with D possibly TRBD1 on 5 matching bases. Germline values: CDR1 SGHRS, CDR2 YFSETQ. Between the trimmed V and J ends, which lost 2 bases and 1 base, there was a span of 6 bases. The CDR3 has 13 residues. Here the CDR3 reads CASSFTGNTEAFF. As DNA, the CDR3 is TGCGCCAGCAGCTTTACAGGGAACACTGAAGCTTTCTTT.

This sequence joins TRBV11-3 and TRBJ2-1, with TRBD2 matching 8 bases. Germline assignment: CDR1 SGHNT and CDR2 YENEEA. V was clipped by 1 base and J by 4 bases; unmatched bases: 9. CDR3 length equals 17 residues. CDR3 in amino acids: CASSLGAGRGSYNEQFF. CDR3 coding DNA: TGTGCCAGCAGCTTAGGCGCCGGGAGGGGGAGTTACAATGAGCAGTTCTTC.

The chain has TRBV10-3 and TRBJ1-1; 8 bases match TRBD1. The CDR3 has 15 amino acids. V lost 4 bases and J lost 7; bases outside the gene matches: 11. Germline values: CDR1 ENHRY, CDR2 SYGVKD. Written as DNA, the CDR3 is TGTGCCATCAGTGCGCCCGGGACAGGTGCCCTTGAAGCTTTCTTT. Translated, it gives CAISAPGTGALEAFF.

The chain recombines TRBV10-1 with TRBJ1-3, with TRBD1 as a possible D gene (5 bases). Germline V gene lookup returns CDR1 WNHNN and CDR2 SYGVQD (reference sequence). CDR3 length: 14 amino acids. Deletions cut 10 bases from V and 5 bases from J, with 18 bases between. CDR3 sequence: CATRRGSPRNTIYF. CDR3 in DNA: TGCGCCACCAGACGGGGGAGTCCGCGAAACACCATATATTTT.

The rearrangement uses TRBV6-5 and TRBJ2-7, with TRBD1 identical over 10 bases. This CDR3 is 14 amino acids long. J gave up 1 base and V 6 bases, and 3 bases lay outside the gene matches. Germline CDR1 MNHEY, CDR2 SVGAGI. This CDR3 is CASRRTGGSYEQYF. The DNA for the CDR3 is TGTGCCAGCAGGAGGACAGGGGGGTCCTACGAGCAGTACTTC.

The CDR3 DNA sequence: TGTGCCAGCAGCCAGGGGCAAGGGGGAGGGACAGAACGCAATCAGCCCCAGCATTTT. Translated, it gives CASSQGQGGGTERNQPQHF. V usage is TRBV4-2 and J usage is TRBJ1-5; 7 bases align to TRBD1. The V gene end was trimmed by 3 bases and the J gene end by 2 bases; junction bases not matched to a gene: 16. The CDR3 is made up of 19 amino acids. Germline V gives CDR1 LGHNA, CDR2 YNFKEQ.

The V gene is TRBV5-1, the J gene TRBJ2-5, with D perhaps matching TRBD1 (6 bases). This CDR3 spans 12 amino acids. The V gene lost 6 bases and the J gene lost 1 base, with 7 bases spanning the gap. CDR1 SGHRS and CDR2 YFSETQ come from the germline V gene. CDR3 region: CASKDSQETQYF. CDR3 nucleotides: TGCGCCAGCAAGGACAGCCAAGAGACCCAGTACTTC.

V usage is TRBV18 and J usage is TRBJ1-1; 10 bases match TRBD1. Trimming took 6 bases from V and 11 from J; bases not matched to a gene: 3. The CDR3 is 11 amino acids. Germline V gene data show CDR1 as KGHSH and CDR2 as LQKENI. The CDR3 DNA follows: TGTGCCAGCTCCCGACAGGGGGCCGCTTTCTTT. This codes for CASSRQGAAFF.

For the CDR3, the DNA is TGTGCCAGCAGCGAAATATGGGGTACGTCCTACGAGCAGTACTTC. Amino acid sequence: CASSEIWGTSYEQYF. The chain has TRBV5-5 and TRBJ2-7, with D hard to call. This CDR3 is 15 amino acids long. In germline, CDR1 is SGHKS, CDR2 YYEKEE (reference sequence). V was shortened by 4 bases and J by 1 base, with 15 bases between the two germline ends.

This chain links TRBV9 with TRBJ1-6, with 8 bases matching TRBD1. CDR1 SGDLS and CDR2 YYNGEE come from the germline V gene. Trimming at V came to 4 bases and at J to 10 bases, leaving 7 bases not matched to a gene. The CDR3 is made up of 14 amino acids. The chain's CDR3 is CASSPTGAQSPLHF. CDR3 bases: TGTGCCAGCAGCCCGACAGGGGCGCAATCACCCCTCCACTTT.

The chain employs TRBV10-1 and TRBJ1-3; D uncertain. Germline loops: CDR1 WNHNN, CDR2 SYGVQD (reference sequence). This CDR3 region has 13 residues. Trimming cost V 11 bases and J 0 bases, with 11 bases left between them. The CDR3 DNA reads TGCGCCCGCACTAGGGACTCTGGAAACACCATATATTTT. Translation: CARTRDSGNTIYF.